This TCR beta chain comes out of a study of blood T cells in healthy people across ages (dated by TCRdb to the mid-2010s). Describing the broader study: In model experiments, template switching captured roughly one uniquely barcoded TCR beta cDNA molecule for every two T cells. Using the same blood draw, the study looked at two additional independent replicas of 1 million unique cDNA reads for two donors, one aged 18 to 30 and the other aged 80 or older. Four age groups were formed from the donors: young (average approximately 17 years), middle-aged (around 39), aged (roughly 58) and long-lived (approximately 80). To avoid experimental bias, donors of different ages were distributed randomly across sequencing lanes. To track age-related changes in TCR beta repertoire diversity, the study relied on deep sequencing normalized with unique cDNA molecular identifiers.

Libraries came from 5' RACE. TCRdb names Illumina HiSeq 2500 as the instrument used. A second roughly 6 to 12 cycle PCR used a sample-barcoded 5' primer and a J-beta primer mix. Each TCR beta cDNA molecule received a unique molecular identifier from a template-switch 5' adaptor carrying 12 random nucleotides. Each sample yielded at least 3 million CDR3-containing paired-end reads. The Mint cDNA synthesis kit, primed by a TRBC-specific oligonucleotide, was used to synthesize first-strand cDNA from all RNA. After uracil-DNA glycosylase treatment, a first 18-cycle PCR used universal primers M1SS and BC2_uni_R on all cDNA. As for the authors' bioinformatics: For normalization, 1 million high-quality reads were randomly selected from each sample, with every read carrying a distinct molecular identifier. Reads with shared molecular identifiers were discarded instead of being binned into consensus sequences. MiTCR, run with a Q25 quality threshold and the strictest error-elimination algorithm, handled CDR3 identification, clonotype clustering and error correction. A nonparametric unseen species model with Euler transformation was used to estimate a lower bound on total TCR beta diversity. TCRdb trimmed public reads at Q25 via fastp, called clones via MiXCR and kept in-frame beta chains. Rows are combined by CDR3 protein, so each entry shows the most common genes and DNA. V and J calls and clone size were set by TCRdb, not the authors. For this sample the table gives about 1.1 million distinct CDR3 sequences, of which 35% to 45% were detected only once. Under 15% of the sample is taken by the ten largest.

Donors were 39 systemically healthy Caucasian individuals from Russia aged roughly 6 to 90 years. Each donor gave roughly 9 milliliters of peripheral blood, drawn into EDTA-treated Vacutainer tubes. PBMCs were isolated by Ficoll-Paque density-gradient centrifugation, with at least 7 million obtained per sample. Total RNA, at least 6 micrograms per sample, was extracted from PBMCs with Trizol reagent. For every donor, an aliquot of PBMCs went through flow cytometry to measure the percentages of naive CD45RAhigh/CD27high T cells. General conclusions and limits of the study: The CMV infection status of donors was not known, potentially confounding age-related changes in expanded clonotypes. Estimates of total diversity based on one million sequenced T cells were considered lower bounds and underestimates. Compared with the aged group, the long-lived group had more naive CD4+ T cells, fewer expanded clones and increased TCR diversity, suggesting age selection. Observed TCR beta diversity per million T cells fell roughly linearly with age, and a significant reduction was already apparent by age roughly 40. There was a strong correlation between observed TCR beta diversity and the percentage of naive T cells measured by flow cytometry. Bulk unsorted PBMC profiling prevented conclusive comparison of naive and antigen-experienced compartments.

A note on this clonotype: Which antigen it targets is not known. No base quality information exists; no much larger clone differs at one position.

Its CDR3 holds 14 amino acids, cysteine through phenylalanine. Just the 42-base CDR3 DNA is kept, in frame starting at base 1. At the junction V is shortened by 9 bases and J by 5 bases, with 19 bases in between. The rearranged segments are TRBV12-3 or TRBV12-4 and TRBJ1-1, and the D gene may be TRBD1, 6 bases matching. The receptor was derived from a man younger than 35 in good health. The source material was blood. The nucleotide sequence reads TGTGCCAGTAGTCCCGAGGGGGGGCGGACTGAAGCTTTCTTT. It encodes CASSPEGGRTEAFF.